This T cell receptor beta chain is from a study of vaccination and CD4 T cells after COVID-19. Treatment meaning: roughly 10-day PBMC culture with coronavirus spike peptide pools or control peptides (ViraFEST assay). Comment on this clonotype: Its specificity is unknown.

In germline, CDR1 is KGHDR, CDR2 SFDVKD. Unmatched junction bases numbered 2, after V lost 4 bases and J lost 0 bases. This CDR3 comprises 17 residues. With the Oncomine TCR Beta short-read assay, DNA from cultured CD4+ T cells was sequenced. TCRdb re-called the PCR reads through MiXCR, storing one row per CDR3 protein. The table records more than 15,000 distinct CDR3 sequences, 54% of them present only once. Findings and caveats of the study: Spike mono-reactivity was the property of 304 of 307 vaccine-specific clones in convalescent patients.

Material: cultured CD4+ T cells from blood, obtained after SARS-CoV-2 vaccination. The TCR was taken from a human donor with COVID-19. The chain joins TRBV24-1 to TRBJ2-6; 10 nucleotides align to TRBD1. The DNA for the CDR3 is TGTGCCACCAGTGACGGGACAGGGGTCTCTGGGGCCAACGTCCTGACTTTC. This encodes CATSDGTGVSGANVLTF.